This T cell receptor beta chain came from a study of OX40 agonist ivuxolimab in advanced cancers. At the level of the study: Patients were dosed intravenously with ivuxolimab at 0.01 to 10 mg/kg every 2 weeks.

Assay used: immunoSEQ multiplex PCR; TCRdb lists only in-frame clones, some missing. Of about 62,000 clones listed, around 80% are singletons. As for this clone: Its antigen remains unknown.

The CDR3 has 15 residues. The V end was cut by 7 bases, the J end by 4 bases, with 19 bases between. Germline V gene sequence: CDR1 LNHDA, CDR2 SQIVND (reference sequence). General observations from the study: The antigen specificity of the peripheral T cells (those that were expanded) was not determined. Partial responders treated at 0.1-3.0 mg/kg exhibited clonal expansion among the lowest measured.

The specimen was CD4+ or CD8+ T cells sorted from blood, collected in a trial of the OX40 agonist ivuxolimab. The rearrangement links TRBV19 to TRBJ1-1; D might be TRBD1 (5 bases). The TCR sequence derives from an adult with an advanced solid tumor such as melanoma, head and neck, liver or kidney cancer. DNA for the CDR3: TGTGCCAGTAAGGGACCTACGCTTCCGGGCACTGAAGCTTTCTTT. It encodes CASKGPTLPGTEAFF.